This TCR beta chain originates from a study of shared clonotypes between healthy human individuals. Sequencing used immunoSEQ multiplex PCR; TCRdb keeps in-frame clones, though not all of them. This table holds some 2.4 million clones, roughly 93% found once. In its sample, this clone was seen once. This sequence originates from a man between 18 and 35 years old in good health. Some clones in this sample may be carry-over from other donors' samples. The sample consisted of naive CD4+ T cells from PBMCs. Documented subset: CD45RA+ positively selected.

The CDR3: CSVGAGLWTSGQGEQYF. DNA of the CDR3: TGCAGCGTTGGGGCAGGCTTGTGGACTAGCGGACAAGGCGAGCAGTACTTC. The chain employs TRBV29-1 and TRBJ2-7; 10 nucleotides align to TRBD2. Germline CDR1 SQVTM, CDR2 ANQGSEA. CDR3 length equals 17 residues. The junction had 18 bases not matched to a gene; V was cut back by 4 bases and J by 6 bases.